This T cell receptor beta chain stems from a study of patients and donors after allogeneic stem cell transplantation. This clonotype turned up a few times. TCRdb fed the RT-PCR reads into MiXCR, producing one record per CDR3 protein. The sample has approximately 160,000 distinct CDR3 sequences, about 32% seen once. Between the trimmed V and J ends, which lost 2 bases and 5 bases, there was a span of 11 bases. The germline V gene has CDR1 LGHNA and CDR2 YSLEER. The CDR3 has 14 residues. The chain links TRBV4-3 to TRBJ2-3; D is undetermined. The TCR was taken from a human donor who was either an allogeneic HSCT recipient or a stem cell or donor lymphocyte infusion donor (not recorded which). It is not recorded whose cells these are; they may come from a transplant donor. Material: blood, either unsorted or a sorted T cell fraction (not recorded which). CDR3 amino acids: CASSQIVAGDTQYF. The CDR3 DNA reads TGCGCCAGCAGCCAAATAGTAGCCGGAGATACGCAGTATTTT.